This T cell receptor (beta chain) was captured in a study of blood T cells in healthy people across ages. Regarding the study as a whole: In these data, TCR beta diversity tracked strongly with naive T cell percentage. Among T cells, TCR beta diversity per million cells dropped roughly linearly as age rose.

Alongside a J-beta primer mix, a sample-barcoded 5' primer served in a second PCR lasting roughly 6 to 11 cycles. Tags on each cDNA molecule came from a template-switch adaptor with 12 random nucleotides. TCRdb reprocessed the 5' RACE reads via MiXCR and lists one record per CDR3 protein. The sample shows about 1,800,000 distinct CDR3 sequences, about 28% of them seen only once. This clonotype was counted ten times or more. Its antigen is as yet unknown. In terms of origin and age, donors were healthy Caucasian individuals from Russia aged about 6 to 90. Deletions cut 2 bases from V and 4 bases from J, with 9 bases between. The germline V gene encodes CDR1 SGDLS and CDR2 YYNGEE. The CDR3 is 13 residues long.

The sequencing input was blood. This receptor was obtained from a woman in her 30s in good health. The chain recombines TRBV9 with TRBJ2-5; D is unclear. The CDR3 loop is CASSVSGLETQYF. The CDR3 DNA reads TGTGCCAGCAGCGTCTCCGGGCTAGAGACCCAGTACTTC.